The clone carrying this T cell receptor (beta chain) was recorded a few times. Its cognate antigen is unknown. All of the isolated RNA was reverse transcribed, so expressed TCRB transcripts were sequenced. Profiling relied on immunoSEQ multiplex PCR, and the TCRdb table lists in-frame clones only, not all of them. Of about 360,000 clones in the sample, around an eighth were seen once. This entry belongs to a study of beta chain features in type 1 diabetes. Study-level findings and limits: Comparison showed that naive, central memory and Treg TCRB repertoires appeared more similar among patients than among healthy donors.

CDR3 length: 15 residues. V gave up 0 bases and J gave up 0 bases, with 7 bases separating them. Germline V gene sequence: CDR1 MGHRA, CDR2 YSYEKL. The TCR was taken from a man aged 18 to 29 in good health. The J gene is TRBJ2-3, the V gene TRBV4-1; D not certain. Input material: naive CD4+ T cells from blood. The CDR3 here is CASSQESWSTDTQYF. The CDR3 coding sequence is TGCGCCAGCAGCCAAGAAAGCTGGAGCACAGATACGCAGTATTTT.